The rows below give T cell receptor beta chains drawn from one sample of a study of cytomegalovirus exposure and HLA in healthy donors. TCRdb keeps only in-frame clones here, not all; method: immunoSEQ multiplex PCR. The sample carries over 150,000 clones, approximately 81% recorded once. The sequenced sample consisted of PBMCs. These receptors were obtained from a boy aged 2-15 years in good health and CMV-seronegative. CDR3s leave out the opening cysteine and the closing phenylalanine or tryptophan. Clone size is given for some rows only: seen once, a few or many times, or a class if the clone is expanded.

V gene,clone size,J gene,CDR3 protein
TRBV5-1,-,TRBJ2-3,ASSRDRITDTQY
TRBV6-5,-,TRBJ2-2,ASSFYTDYTGELF
TRBV12-5,-,TRBJ2-7,ATGQGREQY
TRBV9,-,TRBJ2-2,ASSSPRDFANTGELF
TRBV27,-,TRBJ2-1,ASSRLQGALVNEQF
TRBV4-1,-,TRBJ2-7,ASSQAFKILTRGAYEQY
TRBV29-1,-,-,SVEDSYEQY
TRBV10-1,once,TRBJ2-5,ASSRDTQETQY
TRBV10-3,-,TRBJ2-3,AISGDTTDTQY
TRBV7-9,-,TRBJ2-6,ASSLGAAGANVLT
TRBV4-1,-,TRBJ2-2,ASSQAWTVNTGELF
TRBV5-6,-,TRBJ1-1,ASSQQGLYTEAF
TRBV12-5,-,TRBJ1-2,ASGLGVQGGGRDYGYT
TRBV2,-,TRBJ2-3,ASSDGLAPSTDTQY
TRBV21-1,-,TRBJ1-4,ASSHRQGRVEKLF
TRBV18,-,TRBJ1-5,ASSPGDNQPQH
TRBV12-5,-,TRBJ2-1,ASGPPASSYNEQF
TRBV28,-,TRBJ2-3,ASSELAGSTDTQY
TRBV10-3,-,TRBJ2-1,AISGSGNNEQF